The 15 T cell receptor beta chains presented below share a single source sample, sequenced in a study of CD8 T cells in Susac syndrome. An amount of RNA that ranged from roughly 0.45 to 1 ug was reverse transcribed with random hexamers. TCRdb passed the immunoSEQ multiplex PCR reads through MiXCR, listing each CDR3 protein once. The sample includes 200,000 to 250,000 distinct CDR3 sequences, roughly 94% seen only once; the top ten take around 0.082%. Sequenced material: CD4+ T cells from PBMCs. These receptors all stem from a human donor with multiple sclerosis.

The gene calls are TRBV29-1 and TRBJ1-4; tentatively, D is TRBD1 (5 bases). CDR3 length equals 13 residues. Germline V gene sequence: CDR1 SQVTM, CDR2 ANQGSEA. The germline V and J ends were trimmed by 7 bases and 3 bases, with 12 bases remaining between them. This chain's CDR3 is CSAQDTSNEKLFF. CDR3 nucleotides: TGCAGCGCACAGGATACCTCTAATGAAAAACTGTTTTTT.

This chain connects TRBV5-1 to TRBJ1-1; 7 bases are shared with TRBD1. V trimming: 3 bases; J trimming: 0 bases; junction bases outside the gene matches: 2. From germline, CDR1 is SGHRS and CDR2 YFSETQ. The CDR3 runs 14 residues. This chain's CDR3 is CASSWDSLNTEAFF. CDR3 nucleotide sequence: TGCGCCAGCAGCTGGGACAGCTTGAACACTGAAGCTTTCTTT.

The chain couples TRBV5-6 to TRBJ2-1, with no clear D. The CDR3 covers 15 residues. V lost 3 bases to trimming and J lost 0 bases, with 10 bases between them. The germline V gene has CDR1 SGHDT and CDR2 YYEEEE. DNA for the CDR3: TGTGCCAGCAGCTCCGTCCTCATCTCCTACAATGAGCAGTTCTTC. It codes for CASSSVLISYNEQFF.

The chain combines TRBV9 with TRBJ1-1; D possibly corresponds to TRBD1 (5 bases). V dropped 3 bases and J dropped 2 bases, with 11 bases sitting between them. Germline assignment: CDR1 SGDLS and CDR2 YYNGEE. CDR3 size: 14 residues. Here the CDR3 DNA reads TGTGCCAGCAGCGCGGGACGGATCAACACTGAAGCTTTCTTT. This sequence encodes CASSAGRINTEAFF.

This clonotype was detected once. This chain joins TRBV20-1 and TRBJ2-4, with 10 bases identical to TRBD1. The V gene's germline CDR1 is DFQATT and CDR2 SNEGSKA (reference sequence). The V and J ends lost 6 bases and 8 bases, in that order; junction bases with no gene match: 7. The CDR3 has 13 amino acids. In nucleotides, the CDR3 is TGCAGTGCCTACCGGGACAGGGGAGACATTCAGTACTTC. Protein: CSAYRDRGDIQYF.

The chain has TRBV30 and TRBJ1-5; 10 nucleotides agree with TRBD1. The length of the CDR3 is 14 residues. The V gene end was trimmed by 1 base and the J gene end by 5 bases; junction bases not matched to a gene: 2. Per the germline V gene, CDR1 is GTSNPN and CDR2 is SVGIG (reference sequence). CDR3 nucleotides: TGTGCCTGGAGTGCCGGACAGGGGGATCAGCCCCAGCATTTT. Amino acids: CAWSAGQGDQPQHF.

The chain has TRBV2 and TRBJ2-7, with a tentative D call TRBD1 (6 bases). This CDR3 contains 13 residues. Germline V gene sequence: CDR1 SNHLY, CDR2 FYNNEI. Trimming cost V 5 bases and J 1 base, with 9 bases left between them. The CDR3 bases are TGTGCCAGCAGTCGGGACAAGTCCTACGAGCAGTACTTC. Amino acids: CASSRDKSYEQYF.

The chain couples TRBV29-1 to TRBJ2-2; 9 positions match TRBD1. The CDR3 runs to 13 residues. Trimming at V came to 7 bases and at J to 4 bases, leaving 4 bases not matched to a gene. The germline V gene has CDR1 SQVTM and CDR2 ANQGSEA. Here the CDR3 DNA reads TGCAGCGGACGGGACAGGGTCACCGGGGAGCTGTTTTTT. Translated: CSGRDRVTGELFF.

The chain recombines TRBV29-1 with TRBJ2-7; D ambiguous. Germline CDR1 SQVTM, CDR2 ANQGSEA. The CDR3 runs 11 residues. CDR3 region: CTPNRRNEQYF. The CDR3, as DNA: TGCACCCCCAATCGGCGAAACGAGCAGTACTTC.

The chain uses TRBV29-1 and TRBJ1-1; D is perhaps TRBD1 (5 bases). The CDR3 consists of 10 residues. Germline V gene sequence: CDR1 SQVTM, CDR2 ANQGSEA. Trimming removed 3 bases from V and 11 bases from J, with 10 bases in between. The CDR3 DNA sequence: TGCAGCGTTGACAGGGATAAGGCTTTCTTT. Translated: CSVDRDKAFF.

The chain couples TRBV5-1 to TRBJ2-1, with 7 bases that match TRBD1. This CDR3 is built from 15 residues. Germline loops: CDR1 SGHRS, CDR2 YFSETQ. J gave up 5 bases and V 6 bases, and 11 bases lay outside the gene matches. The CDR3 reads CASTRLGTANNEQFF. The CDR3 region has the DNA TGCGCCAGCACCCGGCTCGGGACAGCAAACAATGAGCAGTTCTTC.

The chain recombines TRBV29-1 with TRBJ1-6, with a possible D match to TRBD1 (6 bases). The CDR3 has 13 amino acids. V shed 3 bases and J shed 10 bases, with 13 bases lying between them. Germline CDR1 SQVTM, CDR2 ANQGSEA. The CDR3 DNA sequence: TGCAGCGTTGAGGTAGGGGGAAACTCACCCCTCCACTTT. This gives the protein CSVEVGGNSPLHF.

The rearrangement links TRBV2 to TRBJ1-2; 8 bases map to TRBD1. V was clipped by 6 bases and J by 7 bases; unmatched bases: 13. CDR1 and CDR2 (germline): SNHLY, FYNNEI. CDR3 length: 15 residues. As DNA, the CDR3 is TGTGCCAGCAGCGTGCTCCCTAGAACAGGGGGTGGCTACACCTTC. This codes for CASSVLPRTGGGYTF.

The chain uses TRBV12-3 or TRBV12-4 and TRBJ1-4; no clear D gene. V shed 3 bases and J shed 4 bases, with 9 bases lying between them. The length of the CDR3 is 14 residues. CDR3 DNA: TGTGCCAGCAGTTTCGGGTTGGGTAATGAAAAACTGTTTTTT. Translation: CASSFGLGNEKLFF.

V and J are TRBV13 and TRBJ1-2; the D is unclear. Looked up from germline, CDR1 is PRHDT and CDR2 is FYEKMQ (reference sequence). The CDR3 is 15 amino acids. V was pared by 0 bases and J by 7 bases, with 15 bases between. The chain's CDR3 is CASSLGTIPSTGYTF. The CDR3 DNA follows: TGTGCCAGCAGCTTAGGGACAATCCCCTCCACTGGCTACACCTTC.